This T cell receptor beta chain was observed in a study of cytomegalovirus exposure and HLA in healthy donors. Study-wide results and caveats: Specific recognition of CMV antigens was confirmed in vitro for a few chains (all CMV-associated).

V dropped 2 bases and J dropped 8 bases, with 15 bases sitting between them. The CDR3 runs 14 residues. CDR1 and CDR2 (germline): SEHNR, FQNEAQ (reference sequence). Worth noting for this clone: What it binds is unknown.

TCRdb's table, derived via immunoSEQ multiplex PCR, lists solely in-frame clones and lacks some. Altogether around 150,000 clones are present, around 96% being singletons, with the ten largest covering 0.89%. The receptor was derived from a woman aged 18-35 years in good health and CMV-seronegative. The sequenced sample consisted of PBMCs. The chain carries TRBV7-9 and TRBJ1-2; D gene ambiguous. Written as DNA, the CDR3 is TGTGCCAGCAGCTTACAATGGGCCTTTCAGGGCTACACCTTC. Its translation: CASSLQWAFQGYTF.